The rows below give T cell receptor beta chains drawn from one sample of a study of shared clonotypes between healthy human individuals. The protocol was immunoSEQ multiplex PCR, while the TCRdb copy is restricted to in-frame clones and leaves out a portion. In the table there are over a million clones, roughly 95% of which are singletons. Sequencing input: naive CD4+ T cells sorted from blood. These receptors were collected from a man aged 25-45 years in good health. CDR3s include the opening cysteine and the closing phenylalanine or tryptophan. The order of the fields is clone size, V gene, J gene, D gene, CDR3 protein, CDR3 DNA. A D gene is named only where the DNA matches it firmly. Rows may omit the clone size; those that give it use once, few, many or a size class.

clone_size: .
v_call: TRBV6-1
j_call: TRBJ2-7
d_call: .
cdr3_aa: CASSEAGARLGEQYF
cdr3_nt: TGTGCCAGCAGTGAAGCGGGCGCCCGACTGGGCGAGCAGTACTTC

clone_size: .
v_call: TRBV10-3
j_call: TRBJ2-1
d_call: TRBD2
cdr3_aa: CAVGTTSGRASSYNEQFF
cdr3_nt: TGTGCCGTCGGGACTACTAGCGGGAGGGCCTCCTCCTACAATGAGCAGTTCTTC

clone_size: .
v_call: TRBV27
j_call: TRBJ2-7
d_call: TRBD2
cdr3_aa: CASSHRETSGRREYEQYF
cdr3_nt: TGTGCCAGCAGTCATAGGGAGACTAGCGGGAGGCGGGAGTACGAGCAGTACTTC

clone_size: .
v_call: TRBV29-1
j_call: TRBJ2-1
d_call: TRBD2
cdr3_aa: CSVVLASGRGQFF
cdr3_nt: TGCAGCGTTGTTTTGGCTAGCGGGAGGGGGCAGTTCTTC

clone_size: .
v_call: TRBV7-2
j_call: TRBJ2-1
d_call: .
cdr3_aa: CASSPAPSSYNEQFF
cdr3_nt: TGTGCCAGCAGCCCTGCACCGAGCTCCTACAATGAGCAGTTCTTC

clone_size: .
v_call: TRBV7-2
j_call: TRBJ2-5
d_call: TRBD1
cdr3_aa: CASHRTGVETQYF
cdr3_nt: TGTGCCAGCCATCGGACAGGGGTAGAGACCCAGTACTTC

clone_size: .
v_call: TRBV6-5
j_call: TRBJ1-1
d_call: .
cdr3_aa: CASQDRTDTEAFF
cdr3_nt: TGTGCCTCTCAGGACAGAACTGACACTGAAGCTTTCTTT

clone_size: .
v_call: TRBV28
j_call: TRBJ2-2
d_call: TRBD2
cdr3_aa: CATPAGGPTGELFF
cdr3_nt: TGTGCCACCCCAGCGGGAGGACCCACCGGGGAGCTGTTTTTT

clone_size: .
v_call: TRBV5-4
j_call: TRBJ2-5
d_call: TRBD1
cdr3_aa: CASSLEPGQGMETQYF
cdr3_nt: TGTGCCAGCAGCTTGGAGCCAGGACAGGGTATGGAGACCCAGTACTTC

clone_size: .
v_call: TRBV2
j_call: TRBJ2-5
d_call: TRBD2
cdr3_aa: CASSIAGVGLGTQYF
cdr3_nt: TGTGCCAGCAGTATAGCGGGAGTGGGGCTTGGGACCCAGTACTTC

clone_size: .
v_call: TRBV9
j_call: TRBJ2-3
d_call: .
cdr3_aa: CASSVGGLATDTQYF
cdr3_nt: TGTGCCAGCAGCGTGGGGGGGCTCGCGACAGATACGCAGTATTTT

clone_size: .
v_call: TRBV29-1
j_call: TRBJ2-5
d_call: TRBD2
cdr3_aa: CSVPPEASGIPGTQYF
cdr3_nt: TGCAGCGTTCCCCCAGAGGCTAGCGGGATCCCAGGGACCCAGTACTTC

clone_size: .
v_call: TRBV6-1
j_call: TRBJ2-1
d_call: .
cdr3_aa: CASQTGIMVNEQFF
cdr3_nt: TGTGCCAGTCAGACAGGTATTATGGTCAATGAGCAGTTCTTC

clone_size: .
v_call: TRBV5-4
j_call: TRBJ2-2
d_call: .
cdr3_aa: CASSLEVVAGLKAGELFF
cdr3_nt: TGTGCCAGCAGCTTGGAGGTGGTTGCGGGCCTCAAGGCCGGGGAGCTGTTTTTT

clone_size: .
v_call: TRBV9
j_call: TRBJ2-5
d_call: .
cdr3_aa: CASSAEGETQYF
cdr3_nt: TGTGCCAGCAGCGCCGAGGGGGAGACCCAGTACTTC

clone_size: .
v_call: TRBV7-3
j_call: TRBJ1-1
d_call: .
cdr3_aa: CASSSLGRNTEAFF
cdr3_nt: TGTGCCAGCAGCTCCTTAGGTCGGAACACTGAAGCTTTCTTT

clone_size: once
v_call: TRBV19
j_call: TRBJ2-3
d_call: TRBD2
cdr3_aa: CASSIAAAGGPTDTQYF
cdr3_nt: TGTGCCAGTAGTATAGCCGCAGCGGGAGGCCCCACAGATACGCAGTATTTT

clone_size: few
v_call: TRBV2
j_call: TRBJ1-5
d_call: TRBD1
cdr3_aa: CASTRDSNQPQHF
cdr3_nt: TGTGCCAGCACCCGGGACAGTAATCAGCCCCAGCATTTT

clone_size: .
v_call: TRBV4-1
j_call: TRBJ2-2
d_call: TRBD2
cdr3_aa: CASSQGGLAVSANTGELFF
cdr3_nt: TGCGCCAGCAGCCAAGGTGGTCTAGCGGTTTCCGCGAACACCGGGGAGCTGTTTTTT

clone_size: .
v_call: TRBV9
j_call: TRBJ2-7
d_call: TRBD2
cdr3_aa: CASSYGTSGTYEQYF
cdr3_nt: TGTGCCAGCAGCTACGGGACTAGCGGCACCTACGAGCAGTACTTC

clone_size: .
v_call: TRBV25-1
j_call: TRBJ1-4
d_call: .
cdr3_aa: CASSEGGAVGEKLFF
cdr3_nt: TGTGCCAGCAGTGAGGGCGGGGCGGTAGGCGAAAAACTGTTTTTT

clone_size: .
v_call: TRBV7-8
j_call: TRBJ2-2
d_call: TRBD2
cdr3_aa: CASSPGLAKNTGELFF
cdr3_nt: TGTGCCAGCAGCCCCGGACTAGCGAAGAACACCGGGGAGCTGTTTTTT